This TCR beta chain was captured in a study of T cell repertoires and HLA-DP antigens. The overall study: CD4+ T cells were cocultured with HeLa cells expressing HLA-DP. Alloantigens: one with one groove difference and one with approximately 9 differences versus self.

A note on this clone: Its specificity is unknown. The DNA is left out, because the CDR3 cannot be placed on it with certainty; the CDR3 is given as TCRdb lists it.

CDR1 SNHLY and CDR2 FYNNEI come from the germline V gene. Both ends counted, the CDR3 spans 15 residues. The data were produced by immunoSEQ multiplex PCR, yet TCRdb's version contains in-frame clones alone and is incomplete. The data contain some 110,000 clones, about 91% of them singletons. Sequencing input: CD4+ T cells from PBMCs. V and J are TRBV2 and TRBJ2-3; TRBD1, the D gene given by the table, was not confirmed from the DNA. The TCR comes from a woman aged 18-29 years in good health and CMV-seronegative. CDR3 in amino acids: CASILGQASTDTQYF.